This TCR beta chain was captured in a study of CXCR3-negative and CXCR3-positive naive CD8 T cells. For this clonotype: The target antigen is unknown.

UMI labels and 5' RACE were used to prepare the TRB cDNA libraries. TCRdb re-called the 5' RACE reads; every CDR3 protein appears as one record, without DNA. The sample holds some 56,000 distinct CDR3 sequences. Study-level points and caveats: Both naive subsets showed comparably high diversity, and memory CD8+ cells showed much lower diversity.

The CDR3 sequence is 16 residues long. CDR1 is MNHEY, CDR2 SVGAGI, per germline. This chain connects TRBV6-5 to TRBJ2-5. The origin of this receptor is a human donor in good health. Some clones in this sample may be carry-over from other donors' samples. Specimen: memory CD8+ T cells from blood. The CDR3 spells CASSYSVSLAEETQYF.